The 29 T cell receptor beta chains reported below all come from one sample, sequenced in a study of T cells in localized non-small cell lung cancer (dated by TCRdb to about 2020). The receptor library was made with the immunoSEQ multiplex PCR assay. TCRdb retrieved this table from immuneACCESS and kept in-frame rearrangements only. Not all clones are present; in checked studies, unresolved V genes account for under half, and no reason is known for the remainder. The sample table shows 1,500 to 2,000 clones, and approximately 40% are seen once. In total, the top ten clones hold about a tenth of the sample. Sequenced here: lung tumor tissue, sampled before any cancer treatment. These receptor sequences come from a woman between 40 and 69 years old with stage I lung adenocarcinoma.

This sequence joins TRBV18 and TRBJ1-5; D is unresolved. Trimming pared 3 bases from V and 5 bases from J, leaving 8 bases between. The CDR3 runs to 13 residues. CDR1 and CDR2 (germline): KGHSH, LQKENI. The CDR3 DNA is TGTGCCAGCTCACCCTTCAGTGATCAGCCCCAGCATTTT. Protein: CASSPFSDQPQHF.

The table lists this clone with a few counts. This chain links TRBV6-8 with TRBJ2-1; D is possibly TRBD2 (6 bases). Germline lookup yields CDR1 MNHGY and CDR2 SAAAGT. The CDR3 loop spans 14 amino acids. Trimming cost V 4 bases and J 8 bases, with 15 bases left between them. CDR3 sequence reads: CASSSWQGGDEQFF. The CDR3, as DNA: TGTGCCAGCAGTTCTTGGCAGGGAGGCGATGAGCAGTTCTTC.

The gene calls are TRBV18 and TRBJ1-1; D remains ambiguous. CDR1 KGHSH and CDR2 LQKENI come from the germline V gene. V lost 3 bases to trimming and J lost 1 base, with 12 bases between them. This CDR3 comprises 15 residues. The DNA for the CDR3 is TGTGCCAGCTCACCGGTTTTAACTTGGAACACTGAAGCTTTCTTT. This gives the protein CASSPVLTWNTEAFF.

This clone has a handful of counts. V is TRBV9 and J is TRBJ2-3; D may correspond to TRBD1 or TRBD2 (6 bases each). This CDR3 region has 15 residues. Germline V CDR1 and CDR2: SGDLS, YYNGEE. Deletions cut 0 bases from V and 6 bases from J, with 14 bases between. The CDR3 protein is CASSVAGAPADTQYF. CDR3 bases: TGTGCCAGCAGCGTAGCGGGGGCCCCGGCTGATACGCAGTATTTT.

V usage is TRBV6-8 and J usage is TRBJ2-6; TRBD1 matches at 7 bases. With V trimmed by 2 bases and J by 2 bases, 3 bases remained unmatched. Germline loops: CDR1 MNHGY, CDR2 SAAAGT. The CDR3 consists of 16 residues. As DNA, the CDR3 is TGTGCCAGCAGTTACGCTACAGGGGCTGGGGCCAACGTCCTGACTTTC. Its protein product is CASSYATGAGANVLTF.

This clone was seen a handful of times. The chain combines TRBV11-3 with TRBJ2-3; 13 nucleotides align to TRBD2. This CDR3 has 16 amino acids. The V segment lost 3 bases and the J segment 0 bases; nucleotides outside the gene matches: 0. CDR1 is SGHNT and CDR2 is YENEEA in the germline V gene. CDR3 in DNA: TGTGCCAGCAGCTTGGGACTAGCGGGGAGCACAGATACGCAGTATTTT. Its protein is CASSLGLAGSTDTQYF.

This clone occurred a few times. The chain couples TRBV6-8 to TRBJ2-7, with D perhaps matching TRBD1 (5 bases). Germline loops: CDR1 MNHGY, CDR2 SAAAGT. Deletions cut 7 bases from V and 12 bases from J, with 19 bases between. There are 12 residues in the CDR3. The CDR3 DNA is TGTGCCAGCACCCAAACCCAGGGATCAGCGTACTTC. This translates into CASTQTQGSAYF.

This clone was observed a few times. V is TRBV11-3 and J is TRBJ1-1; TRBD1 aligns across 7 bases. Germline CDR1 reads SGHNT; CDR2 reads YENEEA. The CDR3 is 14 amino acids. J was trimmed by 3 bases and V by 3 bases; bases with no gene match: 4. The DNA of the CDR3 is TGTGCCAGCAGCTTGACAGGGACGGACACTGAAGCTTTCTTT. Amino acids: CASSLTGTDTEAFF.

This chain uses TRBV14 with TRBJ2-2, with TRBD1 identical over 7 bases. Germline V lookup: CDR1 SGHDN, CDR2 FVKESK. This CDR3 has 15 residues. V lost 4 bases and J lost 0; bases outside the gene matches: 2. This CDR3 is CASSLGTANTGELFF. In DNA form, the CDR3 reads TGTGCCAGCAGCCTCGGGACAGCGAACACCGGGGAGCTGTTTTTT.

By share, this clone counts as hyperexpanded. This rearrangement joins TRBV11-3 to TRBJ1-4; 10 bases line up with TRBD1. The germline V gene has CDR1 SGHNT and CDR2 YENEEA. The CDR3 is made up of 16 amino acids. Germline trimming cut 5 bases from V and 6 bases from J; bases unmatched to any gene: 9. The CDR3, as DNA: TGTGCCAGCAGCCCCGGACAGGGGGTTACCTATGAAAAACTGTTTTTT. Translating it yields CASSPGQGVTYEKLFF.

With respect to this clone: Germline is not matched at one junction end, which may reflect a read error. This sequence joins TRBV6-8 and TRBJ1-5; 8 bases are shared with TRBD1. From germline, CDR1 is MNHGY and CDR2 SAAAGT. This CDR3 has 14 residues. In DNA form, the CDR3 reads TGTGCCAACAGTCCCGGACAGGGCGAGCAGCCCCAGCATTTT. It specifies CANSPGQGEQPQHF.

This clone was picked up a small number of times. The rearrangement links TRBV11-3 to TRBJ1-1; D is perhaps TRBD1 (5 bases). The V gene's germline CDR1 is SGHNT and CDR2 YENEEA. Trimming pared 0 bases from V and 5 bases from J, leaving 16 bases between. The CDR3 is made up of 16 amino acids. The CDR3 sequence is CASSLDGREGRTEAFF. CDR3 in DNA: TGTGCCAGCAGCTTAGATGGTCGGGAGGGGAGAACTGAAGCTTTCTTT.

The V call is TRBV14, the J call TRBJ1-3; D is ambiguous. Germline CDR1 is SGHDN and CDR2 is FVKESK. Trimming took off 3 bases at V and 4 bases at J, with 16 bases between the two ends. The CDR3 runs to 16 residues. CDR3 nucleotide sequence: TGTGCCAGCAGCCAGACTAGAGCACCCTGGGGAAACACCATATATTTT. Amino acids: CASSQTRAPWGNTIYF.

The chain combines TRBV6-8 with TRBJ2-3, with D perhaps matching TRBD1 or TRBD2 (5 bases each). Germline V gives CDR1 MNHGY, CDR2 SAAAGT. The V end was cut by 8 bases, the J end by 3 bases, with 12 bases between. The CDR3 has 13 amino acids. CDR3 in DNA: TGTGCCAGCCTGGGGGTGGGTACAGATACGCAGTATTTT. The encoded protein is CASLGVGTDTQYF.

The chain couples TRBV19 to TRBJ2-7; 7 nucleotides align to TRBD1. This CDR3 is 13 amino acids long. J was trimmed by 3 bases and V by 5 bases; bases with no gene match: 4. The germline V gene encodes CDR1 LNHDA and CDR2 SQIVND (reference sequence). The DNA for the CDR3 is TGTGCCAGTAGTCTCACAGGGGTCTACGAGCAGTACTTC. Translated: CASSLTGVYEQYF.

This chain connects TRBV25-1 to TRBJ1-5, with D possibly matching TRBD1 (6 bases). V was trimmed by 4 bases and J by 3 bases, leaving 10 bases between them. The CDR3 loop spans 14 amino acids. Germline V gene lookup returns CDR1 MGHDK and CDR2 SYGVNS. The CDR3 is CASSVGGNNQPQHF. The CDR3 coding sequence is TGTGCCAGCAGTGTAGGGGGGAACAATCAGCCCCAGCATTTT.

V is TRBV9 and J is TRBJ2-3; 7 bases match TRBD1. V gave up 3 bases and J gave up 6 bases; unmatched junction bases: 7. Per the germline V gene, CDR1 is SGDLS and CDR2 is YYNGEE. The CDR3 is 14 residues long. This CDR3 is CASSENDRVDTQYF. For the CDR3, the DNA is TGTGCCAGCAGCGAAAACGACAGGGTTGATACGCAGTATTTT.

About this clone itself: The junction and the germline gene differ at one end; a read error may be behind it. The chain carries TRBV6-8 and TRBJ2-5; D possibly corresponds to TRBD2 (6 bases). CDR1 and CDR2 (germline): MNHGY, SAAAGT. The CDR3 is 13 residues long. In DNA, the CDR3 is TGTGCCATCAGCTCCGGGACTGAAGAGACTCAGTACTTC. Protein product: CAISSGTEETQYF.

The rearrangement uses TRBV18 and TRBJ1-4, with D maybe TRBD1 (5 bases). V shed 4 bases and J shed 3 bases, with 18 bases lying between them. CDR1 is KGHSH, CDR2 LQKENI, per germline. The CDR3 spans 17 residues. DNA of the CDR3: TGTGCCAGCTCACTTGGCTACCCCGAGACAGCTAATGAAAAACTGTTTTTT. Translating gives CASSLGYPETANEKLFF.

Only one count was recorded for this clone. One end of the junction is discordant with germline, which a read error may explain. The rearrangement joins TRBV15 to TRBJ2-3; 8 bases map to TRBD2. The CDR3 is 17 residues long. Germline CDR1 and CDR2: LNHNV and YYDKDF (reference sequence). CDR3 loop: CVTSRDAGGRNTDTQYF. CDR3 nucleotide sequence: TGTGTCACCAGCAGGGACGCGGGGGGACGGAACACAGATACGCAGTATTTT.

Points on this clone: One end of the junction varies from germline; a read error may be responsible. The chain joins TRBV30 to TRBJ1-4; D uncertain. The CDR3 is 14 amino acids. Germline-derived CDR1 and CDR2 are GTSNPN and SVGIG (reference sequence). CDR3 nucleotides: TGTGCCTGGAGTCAAGACGCGACTAATAAAAAACTGTTTTTT. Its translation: CAWSQDATNKKLFF.

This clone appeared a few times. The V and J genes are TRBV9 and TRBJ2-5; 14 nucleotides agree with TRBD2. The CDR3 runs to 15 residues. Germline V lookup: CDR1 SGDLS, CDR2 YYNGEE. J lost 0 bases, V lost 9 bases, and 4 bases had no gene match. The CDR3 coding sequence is TGTGCCAAGGGACTAGCGGGGGCCTACCAAGAGACCCAGTACTTC. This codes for CAKGLAGAYQETQYF.

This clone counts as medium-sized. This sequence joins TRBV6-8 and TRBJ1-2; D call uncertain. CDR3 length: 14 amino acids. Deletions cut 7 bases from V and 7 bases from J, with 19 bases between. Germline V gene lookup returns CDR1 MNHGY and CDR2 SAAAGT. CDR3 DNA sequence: TGTGCCAGCAAAACTCCTACTCCTGGTGGTGGCTACACCTTC. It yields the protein CASKTPTPGGGYTF.

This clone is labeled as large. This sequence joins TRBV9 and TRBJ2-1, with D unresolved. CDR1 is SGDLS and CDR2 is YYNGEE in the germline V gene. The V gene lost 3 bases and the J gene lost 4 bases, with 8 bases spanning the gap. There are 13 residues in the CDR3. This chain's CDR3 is CASSASAYNEQFF. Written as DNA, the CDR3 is TGTGCCAGCAGCGCCAGCGCGTACAATGAGCAGTTCTTC.

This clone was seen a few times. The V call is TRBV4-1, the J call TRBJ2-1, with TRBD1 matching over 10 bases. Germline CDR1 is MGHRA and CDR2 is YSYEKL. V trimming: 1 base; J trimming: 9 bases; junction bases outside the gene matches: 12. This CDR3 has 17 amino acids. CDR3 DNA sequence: TGCGCCAGCAGCCAAGCCCGCCCGGGACAGGGGCGGAGTGAGCAGTTCTTC. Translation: CASSQARPGQGRSEQFF.

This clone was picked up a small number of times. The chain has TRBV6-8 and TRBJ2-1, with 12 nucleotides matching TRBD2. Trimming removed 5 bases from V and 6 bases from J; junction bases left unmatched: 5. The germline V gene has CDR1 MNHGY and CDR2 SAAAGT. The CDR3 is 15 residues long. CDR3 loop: CASSASSGGANEQFF. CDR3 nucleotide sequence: TGTGCCAGCAGTGCGTCTAGCGGGGGGGCCAATGAGCAGTTCTTC.

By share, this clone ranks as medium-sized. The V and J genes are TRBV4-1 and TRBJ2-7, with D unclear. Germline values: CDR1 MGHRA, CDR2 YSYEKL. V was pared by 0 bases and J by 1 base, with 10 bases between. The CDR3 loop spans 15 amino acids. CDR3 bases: TGCGCCAGCAGCCAAGAGCGTGGTCCTTCCTACGAGCAGTACTTC. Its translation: CASSQERGPSYEQYF.

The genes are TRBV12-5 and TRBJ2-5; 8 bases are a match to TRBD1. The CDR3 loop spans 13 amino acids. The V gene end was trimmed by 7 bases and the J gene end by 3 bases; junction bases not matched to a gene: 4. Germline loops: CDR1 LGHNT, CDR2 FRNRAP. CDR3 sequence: CASAQDREETQYF. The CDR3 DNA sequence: TGTGCTAGTGCCCAGGACAGGGAAGAGACCCAGTACTTC.

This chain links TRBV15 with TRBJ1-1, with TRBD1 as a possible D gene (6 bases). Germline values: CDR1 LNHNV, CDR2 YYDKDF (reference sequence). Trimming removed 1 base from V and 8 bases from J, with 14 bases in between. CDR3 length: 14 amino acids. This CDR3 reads CATSRGAGAREAFF. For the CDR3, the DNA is TGTGCCACCAGCAGAGGCGCAGGGGCCCGAGAAGCTTTCTTT. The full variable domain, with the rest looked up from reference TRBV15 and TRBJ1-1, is DAMVIQNPRYQVTQFGKPVTLSCSQTLNHNVMYWYQQKSSQAPKLLFHYYDKDFNNEADTPDNFQSRRPNTSFCFLDIRSPGLGDTAMYLCATSRGAGAREAFFGQGTRLTVV.